The 2 T cell receptor beta chains below come from one sample, sequenced in a study of blood T cell repertoires in COVID-19. The data were produced by immunoSEQ multiplex PCR, yet TCRdb's version contains in-frame clones alone and is incomplete. The data contain about 180,000 clones, under 85% of them singletons. The sample comprised peripheral blood. The receptor source for this set is a human donor in a cohort sampled during active COVID-19.

With regard to this clone: Within the sample, other DNA sequences also encode this same CDR3. V gene TRBV3-1 (or the pseudogene TRBV3-2) combines with J gene TRBJ2-1; 10 positions agree with TRBD2. After removal of 0 bases from V and 9 bases from J, the junction contained 8 bases not matched to a gene. CDR3 size: 16 residues. The germline gives CDR1 LGHDT, CDR2 YNNKEL (reference sequence). The CDR3 sequence: CASSQDFSGGAGEQFF. The CDR3 nucleotides are TGTGCCAGCAGCCAAGATTTCAGCGGGGGGGCGGGTGAGCAGTTCTTC.

This clone was seen only once. This chain uses TRBV5-6 with TRBJ2-7, with 7 bases fitting TRBD1. The CDR3 length is 16 residues. The trim removed 4 bases at V and 0 bases at J, leaving 10 bases unmatched. CDR1 SGHDT and CDR2 YYEEEE come from the germline V gene. CDR3: CASSPRTGVGSYEQYF. The CDR3 DNA reads TGTGCCAGCAGCCCAAGAACAGGGGTAGGCTCCTACGAGCAGTACTTC.